This is a list of T cell receptor beta chains from one sample in a study of blood T cell repertoires in COVID-19. TCRdb's table, derived via immunoSEQ multiplex PCR, lists solely in-frame clones and lacks some. The data hold around 130,000 clones, with around 85% observed a single time. The sample consisted of peripheral blood. The receptors here all came from a woman older than 75 with acute or convalescent COVID-19. The CDR3 runs from the conserved cysteine through the conserved F or W.

J,V,CDR3
TRBJ2-1,TRBV10-2,CASSESSHSGTYNEQFF
TRBJ2-7,TRBV11-3,CASSPSPGGDIYEQYF
TRBJ1-3,TRBV11-2,CASSLGAEGDTIYF
TRBJ1-6,TRBV27,CASSAPGRHNSPLHF
TRBJ1-1,TRBV27,CASSLSRAYTEAFF
TRBJ2-7,TRBV4-3,CASSQADRVAYEQYF
TRBJ2-1,TRBV27,CASSTTDRGSWNEQFF
TRBJ2-7,TRBV18,CASSQSPRVAYEQYF
TRBJ1-1,TRBV13,CASSRDRGPPYEAFF
TRBJ1-1,TRBV5-1,CASSLAIPNTEAFF
TRBJ1-6,TRBV7-2,CASSLTIDRAAYSPLHF
TRBJ2-1,TRBV6-1,CASSEAGGYNEQFF
TRBJ2-5,TRBV21-1,CASSKAGTSGDHQETQYF
TRBJ2-3,TRBV4-3,CASSPQLAGEPDTQYF
TRBJ2-7,TRBV18,CASSPAAGTGSEQYF
TRBJ2-3,TRBV15,CATSRDVGRTDTQYF
TRBJ2-5,TRBV6-2/TRBV6-3,CASSYLGTRGTQYF
TRBJ1-2,TRBV6-6,CASRGLSPGYTF
TRBJ2-7,TRBV30,CAWSVLRQSEQYF
TRBJ2-2,TRBV6-4,CASSEEAGAGELFF
TRBJ1-2,TRBV7-8,CASSSTLDRGLGYTF
TRBJ2-1,TRBV9,CASSVGAGSYNEQFF
TRBJ2-7,TRBV5-5,CASSLLPDRYYEQYF
TRBJ2-7,TRBV7-9,CASSDPFVSGRSDEQYF
TRBJ1-2,TRBV29-1,CSVEDQNRVRSYGYTF
TRBJ1-3,TRBV7-8,CASSVTGRGNTIYF
TRBJ1-2,TRBV7-2,CASRRDIRGGYTF
TRBJ2-2,TRBV24-1,CATSDFGAGGGTGELFF
TRBJ2-1,TRBV5-8,CASSLGLAASYNEQFF
TRBJ1-2,TRBV3-1/TRBV3-2,CASRRQGADGYTF
TRBJ2-6,TRBV5-1,CASSGLTGGIPGANVLTF
TRBJ2-3,TRBV5-8,CASSAGVSTDTQYF
TRBJ2-1,TRBV18,CASSRGVAEQFF
TRBJ2-7,TRBV9,CASSAGTSGRARVREQYF
TRBJ1-1,TRBV5-5,CASSPMTGLNTEAFF
TRBJ2-5,TRBV19,CASSMDGGVQETQYF
TRBJ1-1,TRBV18,CASSPGTGVWTEAFF
TRBJ2-1,TRBV7-2,CASSPPGTTTNEQFF
TRBJ1-1,TRBV5-1,CASSLVSGNTEAFF
TRBJ1-5,TRBV6-2/TRBV6-3,CASSGQKGGNQPQHF
TRBJ2-5,TRBV21-1,CASSKKRGELAGVRETQYF
TRBJ1-4,TRBV11-2,CASSLTLEFATNEKLFF
TRBJ1-4,TRBV6-5,CASRLDGTTNEKLFF
TRBJ2-5,TRBV2,CANDLQGSETQYF